The source of this TCR beta chain is a study of response to subunit inactivated influenza vaccine. In this sample, this clonotype turned up many times. TCRdb reprocessed the RT-PCR reads with MiXCR, giving one entry per CDR3 protein. The repertoire holds 700,000 to 800,000 distinct CDR3 sequences, about 18% seen once, with approximately 11% in the top ten. From germline, CDR1 is SQVTM and CDR2 ANQGSEA. Between the trimmed V and J ends, which lost 7 bases and 0 bases, there was a span of 10 bases. The CDR3 runs to 12 residues. This TCR came from a man aged 45 to 65 who received an inactivated influenza vaccine. The rearrangement joins TRBV29-1 to TRBJ2-7, with D possibly matching TRBD1 (5 bases). This material consisted of PBMCs from blood, taken less than 6 days after vaccination. For the CDR3, the DNA is TGCAGCGGTGCAGGGCCCTCCTACGAGCAGTACTTC. Its translation is CSGAGPSYEQYF.